Below, 13 T cell receptor beta chains from the same sample are listed, as sequenced in a study of blood T cells in healthy people across ages. With a J-beta primer mix and a sample-barcoded 5' primer, a second PCR ran roughly 6 to 12 cycles. TCRdb ran MiXCR on the 5' RACE reads and lists one entry per CDR3 protein. Of approximately 780,000 distinct CDR3 sequences in the sample, roughly 26% were seen once. The data were also submitted as part of a second study, on T cells of mothers and their children.

Sequencing used blood. The receptor set was obtained from a boy younger than 18 in good health.

This chain uses TRBV11-2 with TRBJ2-1; D may correspond to TRBD1 or TRBD2 (5 bases each). This CDR3 is 17 amino acids long. Germline V lookup: CDR1 SGHAT, CDR2 FQNNGV. Trimming cost V 1 base and J 0 bases, with 13 bases left between them. CDR3 region: CASSLVQRTSSYNEQFF. CDR3 nucleotide sequence: TGTGCCAGCAGCTTAGTCCAGCGGACAAGCTCCTACAATGAGCAGTTCTTC. Variable domain in full (rest from reference TRBV11-2 and TRBJ2-1): EAGVAQSPRYKIIEKRQSVAFWCNPISGHATLYWYQQILGQGPKLLIQFQNNGVVDDSQLPKDRFSAERLKGVDSTLKIQPAKLEDSAVYLCASSLVQRTSSYNEQFFGPGTRLTVL.

This clonotype was seen ten or more times. CDR3 residues: CASSYVGGSSYEQYF. CDR3 DNA sequence: TGTGCCAGCAGTTACGTTGGCGGCAGCTCCTACGAGCAGTACTTC. The chain recombines TRBV6-5 with TRBJ2-7; D gene unclear. This CDR3 is 15 amino acids long. V shed 2 bases and J shed 0 bases, with 11 bases lying between them. CDR1 is MNHEY, CDR2 SVGAGI, per germline.

The table lists this clonotype with a few counts. This sequence joins TRBV24-1 and TRBJ2-3; D is unresolved. V dropped 2 bases and J dropped 3 bases, with 5 bases sitting between them. The CDR3 totals 13 residues. The germline V gene has CDR1 KGHDR and CDR2 SFDVKD. In nucleotides, the CDR3 is TGTGCCACCAGTGATTCGATTACAGATACGCAGTATTTT. This codes for CATSDSITDTQYF.

Only a few counts were recorded for this clonotype. CDR3 in DNA: TGCGCCAGCAGTGAGTCGAGAGAAGACAGGGGCCAAGAGACCCAGTACTTC. This translates into CASSESREDRGQETQYF. The gene calls are TRBV10-1 and TRBJ2-5; 8 bases align to TRBD1. V lost 0 bases, J lost 1 base, and 7 bases stayed unmatched. The CDR3 spans 17 residues. Germline V gene lookup returns CDR1 WNHNN and CDR2 SYGVQD (reference sequence).

The V and J genes are TRBV9 and TRBJ2-3, with 9 positions matching TRBD2. Germline V lookup: CDR1 SGDLS, CDR2 YYNGEE. The CDR3 loop spans 16 amino acids. With V trimmed by 4 bases and J by 0 bases, 6 bases remained unmatched. CDR3 protein: CASSPRTSVSTDTQYF. In DNA, the CDR3 is TGTGCCAGCAGCCCCCGGACTAGCGTGAGCACAGATACGCAGTATTTT.

The chain joins TRBV3-1 to TRBJ2-7; D is undetermined. Gene TRBJ2-1 matches the end of the DNA better, so the J call may be wrong. The germline CDR1 and CDR2 sequences are LGHDT and YNNKEL (reference sequence). This CDR3 has 11 amino acids. The CDR3 DNA reads as TGTGCCAGCAGCCAATCCCTAGAGCAGTTCTTC. The encoded protein is CASSQSLEQFF.

There are a few counts of this clonotype. This chain joins TRBV12-3 or TRBV12-4 and TRBJ2-5; no firm D call. The CDR3 consists of 13 residues. Trimming took 6 bases from V and 2 from J, leaving 10 bases between them. The CDR3 coding sequence is TGTGCCAGCAGCTGGTCTGGTCAAGAGACCCAGTACTTC. Protein sequence: CASSWSGQETQYF.

In this sample, this clonotype turned up a few times. The chain has TRBV4-1 and TRBJ2-4; 8 bases match TRBD2. The germline CDR1 and CDR2 sequences are MGHRA and YSYEKL. The CDR3 loop spans 17 amino acids. Trimming cost V 0 bases and J 4 bases; bases outside gene matches: 8. The CDR3 DNA follows: TGCGCCAGCAGCCAAGAAGGGAGCGGGGGCCCAAAAAACATTCAGTACTTC. Translated, it gives CASSQEGSGGPKNIQYF.

The DNA for the CDR3 is TGTGCCAGCAGTCACGACGGCCCCTATGGCTACACCTTC. This translates into CASSHDGPYGYTF. The chain is built from TRBV12-3 or TRBV12-4 and TRBJ1-2, with D uncertain. The CDR3 has 13 residues. The V end lost 5 bases, the J end lost 4 bases, and 11 bases lay between the germline ends.

This clonotype was detected a few times. The rearrangement joins TRBV12-3 or TRBV12-4 to TRBJ2-5, with D possibly TRBD2 on 6 matching bases. V shed 4 bases and J shed 1 base, with 10 bases lying between them. This CDR3 is built from 14 residues. The CDR3 spells CASSSTSSQETQYF. CDR3 nucleotides: TGTGCCAGCAGTTCTACTAGCAGCCAAGAGACCCAGTACTTC.

J is TRBJ2-5 and V is TRBV5-1; perhaps TRBD1 as D (6 bases). Germline CDR1 and CDR2: SGHRS and YFSETQ. The germline V and J ends were trimmed by 3 bases and 4 bases, with 13 bases remaining between them. This CDR3 region has 14 residues. The CDR3 loop reads CASSSYREIETQYF. Written as DNA, the CDR3 is TGCGCCAGCAGCTCGTACAGGGAGATAGAGACCCAGTACTTC.

The chain couples TRBV4-2 to TRBJ1-4, with D unclear. The CDR3 contains 13 residues. Trimming removed 1 base from V and 8 bases from J, with 8 bases in between. CDR1 and CDR2 from the germline V gene are LGHNA and YNFKEQ. The CDR3 here is CASSQATHEKLFF. DNA for the CDR3: TGTGCCAGCAGCCAAGCTACCCACGAAAAACTGTTTTTT.

This clonotype occurred a few times. The gene calls are TRBV4-1 and TRBJ1-4; D unclear. The CDR3 covers 15 residues. V gave up 4 bases and J gave up 8 bases, with 17 bases separating them. Germline CDR1 is MGHRA and CDR2 is YSYEKL. The CDR3 DNA is TGCGCCAGCAGCCGATTCGTGGGGATGGGGGAAAAACTGTTTTTT. Its protein is CASSRFVGMGEKLFF.